This is a list of T cell receptor beta chains from one sample in a study of T cell changes during pregnancy in multiple sclerosis. The data were produced by immunoSEQ multiplex PCR, yet TCRdb's version contains in-frame clones alone and is incomplete. This table holds 65,000 to 90,000 clones, around 93% found once. The sample was PBMCs, taken in the first trimester of pregnancy. Receptors were obtained from a female donor in good health, serving as a control in a pregnancy study. Some clones in this sample may be carry-over from other donors' samples. Each CDR3 is given with its conserved first and last residue. Fields, in order: clone size, D gene, J gene, V gene, CDR3 DNA, CDR3 protein. D genes are given only for firm matches. A clone size is listed for some rows: how often the clone was seen (once, few, many), or a class if it is expanded.

- - TRBJ2-2 TRBV19 TGTGCCAGTAGTATACCCGGACAGTACACCGGGGAGCTGTTTTTT CASSIPGQYTGELFF
- TRBD2 TRBJ2-2 TRBV4-3 TGCGCCAGCAGCCGACATCTAGCGGGAGGAGAGACCGGGGAGCTGTTTTTT CASSRHLAGGETGELFF
- TRBD2 TRBJ2-3 TRBV6-4 TGTGCCAGCAGTGACTCTTGGACTAGCGGGAACACAGATACGCAGTATTTT CASSDSWTSGNTDTQYF
- TRBD1 TRBJ2-1 TRBV28 TGTGCCAGCAGTTTAACAGGGGGCAATGAGCAGTTCTTC CASSLTGGNEQFF
- TRBD1 TRBJ1-5 TRBV28 TGTGCCAGCACCAACAGGGACAGGGACAATCAGCCCCAGCATTTT CASTNRDRDNQPQHF
- - TRBJ2-5 TRBV9 TGTGCCAGCAGCGTAGCTGGAGGGTCCGGAGAGACCCAGTACTTC CASSVAGGSGETQYF
- TRBD1 TRBJ1-6 TRBV27 TGTGCCAGCAGTTTATCGGGCAGGGGGGATTCACCCCTCCACTTT CASSLSGRGDSPLHF
- - TRBJ2-3 TRBV6-1 TGTGCCAGCAGTGAAAGGGGCAGGCTTTCTAGCACAGATACGCAGTATTTT CASSERGRLSSTDTQYF
- - TRBJ1-3 TRBV27 TGTGCCAGCAGTTTATCCCGGACAGTTACTGCCTCTGGAAACACCATATATTTT CASSLSRTVTASGNTIYF
- TRBD1 TRBJ2-7 TRBV27 TGTGCCAGCAGTTTATCGACAGGGGGTTACGAGCAGTACTTC CASSLSTGGYEQYF
many TRBD2 TRBJ2-3 TRBV4-2 TGTGCCAGCAGCCAAGGACTAGCGGGGGGGCCTAGCACAGATACGCAGTATTTT CASSQGLAGGPSTDTQYF
- TRBD1 TRBJ2-5 TRBV7-2 TGTGCCAGCAGGGGGGGAGGGACAGGGCAAGAGACCCAGTACTTC CASRGGGTGQETQYF
- TRBD1 TRBJ2-1 TRBV19 TGTGCCAGTAGTTTAGGGGACAGGGACTACAATGAGCAGTTCTTC CASSLGDRDYNEQFF
- TRBD2 TRBJ2-5 TRBV2 TGTGCCAGCAGTGCGGATAGCGGGAGAGAGACCCAGTACTTC CASSADSGRETQYF
- TRBD2 TRBJ2-3 TRBV4-1 TGCGCCAGCAGCCAAGTGGGAACTAGCGTGTTAGATACGCAGTATTTT CASSQVGTSVLDTQYF
- TRBD1 TRBJ2-7 TRBV18 TGTGCCAGCTCAGGGAAACCCGGGACAGGAACATGGTACGAGCAGTACTTC CASSGKPGTGTWYEQYF
- - TRBJ2-4 TRBV28 TGTGCCAGCAGTTTATCCTTGGGACTAGCCAAAAACATTCAGTACTTC CASSLSLGLAKNIQYF
- TRBD1 TRBJ1-3 TRBV6-6 TGTGCCAGCAGTTACTACGGGACAGTCTCTGGAAACACCATATATTTT CASSYYGTVSGNTIYF
many - TRBJ1-6 TRBV14 TGTGCCAGCAGACAGGTGGATAATTCACCCCTCCACTTT CASRQVDNSPLHF
- - TRBJ1-2 TRBV25-1 TGTGCCAGCAGTGACCCATTCCGGGGGAGAGGCTACACCTTC CASSDPFRGRGYTF
- - TRBJ1-5 TRBV19 TGTGCCAGTAGTAGTTCCGGGGGAAGCAATCAGCCCCAGCATTTT CASSSSGGSNQPQHF
- - TRBJ1-5 TRBV4-3 TGCGCCAGCAGCCAGGAGACAGCTAGCAATCAGCCCCAGCATTTT CASSQETASNQPQHF
- - TRBJ1-5 TRBV21-1 TGTGCCAGCAGCAAAGACAGGGGCAATAGCAATCAGCCCCAGCATTTT CASSKDRGNSNQPQHF
once TRBD2 TRBJ2-7 TRBV9 TGTGCCAGCAGCGTAGACGGGAGGGCAGGAGAGCAGTACTTC CASSVDGRAGEQYF
- TRBD1 TRBJ1-2 TRBV5-6 TGTGCCAGCAGCAAGGACAGGGGAAATTCCTATGGCTACACCTTC CASSKDRGNSYGYTF
- TRBD2 TRBJ2-3 TRBV7-2 TGTGCCAGCAGCTTATCCCTTTCGACTAGCGACACGCAGTATTTT CASSLSLSTSDTQYF
- TRBD2 TRBJ2-2 TRBV18 TGTGCCAGCTCACCAGAGGTCGGGACTAGCGGGTTCGCGAACACCGGGGAGCTGTTTTTT CASSPEVGTSGFANTGELFF
- TRBD2 TRBJ2-7 TRBV7-2 TGTGCCAGCAGCTTAGCGGCTAGCGGGAGTTTTAACTACGAGCAGTACTTC CASSLAASGSFNYEQYF
- TRBD2 TRBJ2-1 TRBV29-1 TGCAGCGTACGCCCTAGCGGGAGTGGGGGCAGTGAGCAGTTCTTC CSVRPSGSGGSEQFF
few - TRBJ1-1 TRBV29-1 TGCAGCGTGGGGCTGAGGATGAACACTGAAGCTTTCTTT CSVGLRMNTEAFF
- - TRBJ1-2 TRBV7-2 TGTGCCAGCAGCTTAGGGGCTGGCAGGGTCGGTGGCTACACCTTC CASSLGAGRVGGYTF
- - TRBJ2-6 TRBV9 TGTGCCAGCACAAGGACAGCCCACTCTGGGGCCAACGTCCTGACTTTC CASTRTAHSGANVLTF
- - TRBJ1-1 TRBV2 TGTGCCAGCAGTGTGCGGATTGAAGCTTTCTTT CASSVRIEAFF
- - TRBJ1-4 TRBV18 TGTGCCAGCTCTCTGAGTGGTGGAGGGATCTCAACTAATGAAAAACTGTTTTTT CASSLSGGGISTNEKLFF
- TRBD1 TRBJ1-1 TRBV27 TGTGCCAGCAGTGCCGGACAGGGTTACACTGAAGCTTTCTTT CASSAGQGYTEAFF
- - TRBJ1-1 TRBV7-9 TGTGCCAGCAGCTGGGGGGGAGGGGGTCCTGAAGCTTTCTTT CASSWGGGGPEAFF
once TRBD1 TRBJ2-3 TRBV19 TGTGCCAGTAGAGCCGGGACAGGGTTGGATACGCAGTATTTT CASRAGTGLDTQYF
once TRBD2 TRBJ2-3 TRBV28 TGTGCCAGCAGCTCGACTAGCGCCATGTTAGATACGCAGTATTTT CASSSTSAMLDTQYF
- TRBD2 TRBJ2-1 TRBV5-1 TGCGCCAGCAGCTTGCGCGGACTAGCGGGCAGCTCCTACAATGAGCAGTTCTTC CASSLRGLAGSSYNEQFF
- - TRBJ1-4 TRBV27 TGTGCCAGCAGTTTAGGCGGGTCGAGTGAAAAACTGTTTTTT CASSLGGSSEKLFF
- TRBD2 TRBJ2-1 TRBV7-7 TGTGCCAGCAGTCAACGGGAGGTTTACAATGAGCAGTTCTTC CASSQREVYNEQFF
- - TRBJ2-7 TRBV19 TGTGCCAGTAGTATAAACAGGGACTACGAGCAGTACTTC CASSINRDYEQYF
- - TRBJ1-1 TRBV28 TGTGCCAGCAGTTTATCAGGAAACACTGAAGCTTTCTTT CASSLSGNTEAFF
- - TRBJ1-2 TRBV7-9 TGTGCCAGCAGCCCCACAACAGGGAACTATGGCTACACCTTC CASSPTTGNYGYTF
- TRBD2 TRBJ2-3 TRBV6-4 TGTGCCAGCAGCGCGGGACTAGCGAGCACAGATACGCAGTATTTT CASSAGLASTDTQYF
- - TRBJ1-4 TRBV4-3 TGCGCCAGCAGCCAGCAAGTCCGGGAAAATAATGAAAAACTGTTTTTT CASSQQVRENNEKLFF
- - TRBJ1-5 TRBV27 TGTGCCAGCAGTTTGGGCAGGGGAAAGGATCAGCCCCAGCATTTT CASSLGRGKDQPQHF
- - TRBJ2-7 TRBV10-1 TGCGCCAGCAAAAACCCGGGACACCACTACGAGCAGTACTTC CASKNPGHHYEQYF
once - TRBJ1-3 TRBV6-5 TGTGCCAGCAAGAGGGGGGGAGGTGGAAACACCATATATTTT CASKRGGGGNTIYF
once TRBD1 TRBJ1-1 TRBV28 TGTGCCAGCAGACCCATTATAGGGGGCTTTGTTGAAGCTTTCTTT CASRPIIGGFVEAFF
- - TRBJ2-3 TRBV11-2 TGTGCCAGCAGCCCCCTCGGTGCTCTAGATACGCAGTATTTT CASSPLGALDTQYF